This TCR beta chain was sequenced for a study of CXCR3-negative and CXCR3-positive naive CD8 T cells. All TRB cDNA libraries came from 5' RACE performed with UMI labels. Each CDR3 protein gets one entry in TCRdb, which reprocessed the 5' RACE reads and gives no DNA. The table lists around 80,000 distinct CDR3 sequences. With regard to this clonotype: What it binds is unknown.

Study-level points and caveats: Naive subsets showed comparable surface CD5, and TCR interaction strength was also inferred from TRB CDR3 physicochemistry. Most assays were run on fresh PBMCs (CXCR3 expression partially decreased after cryopreservation). CXCR3-negative naive cells had less hydrophobic TRB CDR3s than did CXCR3-positive naive cells. Each naive subset displayed comparably high diversity, whereas memory CD8+ cells displayed much lower diversity.

Germline CDR1 and CDR2: MDHEN and SYDVKM. The length of the CDR3 is 14 residues. The TCR sequence derives from a human donor in good health. Some clones in this sample may be carry-over from other donors' samples. The sample comprised naive CXCR3+ CD8+ T cells from blood. The subset denotes: CD45RO-CCR7+CD27+CD95- naive CD8+ T cells expressing CXCR3 (TNR3+). V gene TRBV28 combines with J gene TRBJ1-5. CDR3 loop: CAGSLGRSNQPQHF. Drawing the rest from reference TRBV28 and TRBJ1-5, the complete variable domain is DVKVTQSSRYLVKRTGEKVFLECVQDMDHENMFWYRQDPGLGLRLIYFSYDVKMKEKGDIPEGYSVSREKKERFSLILESASTNQTSMYLCAGSLGRSNQPQHFGDGTRLSIL.